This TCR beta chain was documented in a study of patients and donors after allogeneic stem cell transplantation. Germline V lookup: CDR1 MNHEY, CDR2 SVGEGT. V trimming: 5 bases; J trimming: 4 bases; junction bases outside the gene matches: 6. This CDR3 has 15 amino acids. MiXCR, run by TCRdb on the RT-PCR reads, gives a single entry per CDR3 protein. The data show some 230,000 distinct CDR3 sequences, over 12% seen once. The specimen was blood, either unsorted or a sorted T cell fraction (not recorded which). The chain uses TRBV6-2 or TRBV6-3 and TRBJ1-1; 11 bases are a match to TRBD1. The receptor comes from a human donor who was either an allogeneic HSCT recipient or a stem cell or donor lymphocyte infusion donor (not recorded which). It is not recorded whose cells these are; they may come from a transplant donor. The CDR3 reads CASSDRTGGITEAFF. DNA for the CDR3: TGTGCCAGCAGTGACCGGACAGGGGGCATCACTGAAGCTTTCTTT.